These 8 T cell receptor beta chains came from one sample sequenced in a study of T-cell memory formation after mild COVID-19. TCRdb re-analysed the 5' RACE reads in MiXCR, keeping a single row per CDR3 protein. The table lists about 450,000 distinct CDR3 sequences, about a quarter of them singletons. Sequenced input: PBMCs or a T cell subset sorted from them (not recorded which). These receptors came from an adult woman who had mild COVID-19 (a few samples of this study predate the infection). Cell type and time point are not known.

The chain uses TRBV15 and TRBJ2-3; a possible D gene is TRBD2 (6 bases). Germline loops: CDR1 LNHNV, CDR2 YYDKDF (reference sequence). V was shortened by 1 base and J by 6 bases, with 8 bases between the two germline ends. The CDR3 contains 13 residues. In DNA, the CDR3 is TGTGCCACCAGCAGAGGACGGGAGGATACGCAGTATTTT. This translates into CATSRGREDTQYF.

The chain recombines TRBV7-9 with TRBJ2-3; possible D gene TRBD2, 6 bases. The CDR3 sequence is 14 residues long. V was pared by 0 bases and J by 5 bases, with 9 bases between. Germline V CDR1 and CDR2: SEHNR, FQNEAQ (reference sequence). CDR3 in DNA: TGTGCCAGCAGCTTAGCCGGGAGTTTAGATACGCAGTATTTT. It codes for CASSLAGSLDTQYF.

The sample holds a few counts of this clonotype. V gene TRBV29-1 combines with J gene TRBJ2-7; D may be TRBD1 or TRBD2 (5 bases each). The CDR3 is made up of 11 amino acids. Per the germline V gene, CDR1 is SQVTM and CDR2 is ANQGSEA. Trimming took off 5 bases at V and 7 bases at J, with 12 bases between the two ends. The CDR3 bases are TGCAGCGTTCCCGGGACGCGAGAGCAGTACTTC. Translated: CSVPGTREQYF.

This clonotype was counted between two and nine times. The chain couples TRBV9 to TRBJ2-7; TRBD1 matches 9 bases. Germline CDR1 reads SGDLS; CDR2 reads YYNGEE. This CDR3 contains 15 residues. V trimming: 10 bases; J trimming: 3 bases; junction bases outside the gene matches: 14. CDR3 sequence: CASSLGDRVIYEQYF. Here the CDR3 DNA reads TGTGCCTCAAGCCTTGGGGACAGGGTGATCTACGAGCAGTACTTC. Together with reference TRBV9 and TRBJ2-7, the CDR3 gives the full variable domain: DSGVTQTPKHLITATGQRVTLRCSPRSGDLSVYWYQQSLDQGLQFLIQYYNGEERAKGNILERFSAQQFPDLHSELNLSSLELGDSALYFCASSLGDRVIYEQYFGPGTRLTVT.

Only a few counts were recorded for this clonotype. The gene calls are TRBV6-5 and TRBJ2-3; a possible D gene is TRBD1 (6 bases). V was pared by 2 bases and J by 2 bases, with 14 bases between. The CDR3 totals 16 residues. Germline CDR1 and CDR2: MNHEY and SVGAGI. Here the CDR3 DNA reads TGTGCCAGCAGTTACGCTCGTACAGGGTACACAGATACGCAGTATTTT. Translation: CASSYARTGYTDTQYF.

V usage is TRBV29-1 and J usage is TRBJ2-6, with D tentatively TRBD1 (6 bases). The CDR3 loop spans 13 amino acids. V lost 6 bases, J lost 2 bases, and 8 bases lay in between. Germline-derived CDR1 and CDR2 are SQVTM and ANQGSEA. CDR3 DNA: TGCAGCGTCTCAGGGGCTGGGGCCAACGTCCTGACTTTC. It codes for CSVSGAGANVLTF.

This clonotype has a handful of counts. This rearrangement joins TRBV29-1 to TRBJ2-3; D may correspond to TRBD1 or TRBD2 (5 bases each). V lost 0 bases and J 0 bases, leaving 13 bases between the germline ends. Germline V gene sequence: CDR1 SQVTM, CDR2 ANQGSEA. This CDR3 has 16 residues. The CDR3 loop reads CSVEDRSGRSTDTQYF. CDR3 bases: TGCAGCGTTGAAGATCGCTCGGGACGGAGCACAGATACGCAGTATTTT.

This clonotype was seen a few times. V is TRBV7-9 and J is TRBJ2-5; D possibly corresponds to TRBD2 (5 bases). The germline V and J ends were trimmed by 1 base and 3 bases, with 15 bases remaining between them. Germline V CDR1 and CDR2: SEHNR, FQNEAQ (reference sequence). The CDR3 is made up of 16 amino acids. The CDR3 coding sequence is TGTGCCAGCAGCTTAGTTCTAGGACTTACTAAAGAGACCCAGTACTTC. Amino acid sequence: CASSLVLGLTKETQYF.